This section outlines one T cell receptor beta chain sequence together with its context. Antigen unknown. Next came a second PCR, run for roughly 7 to 12 cycles, which used a sample-barcoded 5' primer along with a J-beta primer mix. In TCRdb, the 5' RACE reads were re-called with MiXCR into one record per CDR3 protein. The data show just under 750,000 distinct CDR3 sequences, with 20% to 25% seen just once and roughly 22% held by the top ten. This sample is drawn from a study of blood T cells in healthy people across ages. Ranging in age from roughly 6 to 90, the donors were healthy Caucasian individuals from Russia. Study conclusions and caveats: The donors' CMV status was not determined, possibly confounding changes in expanded clonotypes. A greater number of naive CD4+ cells and higher diversity distinguished long-lived donors from aged donors.

The source is a man in his 70s in good health. What was sequenced was blood.

This CDR3 reads CATSDRLGTDTQYF. The CDR3, as DNA: TGTGCCACCAGTGACCGATTAGGCACAGATACGCAGTATTTT. The rearrangement joins TRBV24-1 to TRBJ2-3; no definite D call. Per germline, CDR1 KGHDR and CDR2 SFDVKD. Trimming left V 4 bases short and J 1 base short, with 8 bases between. The CDR3 consists of 14 residues.